This T cell receptor beta chain was identified during a study of cytomegalovirus exposure and HLA in healthy donors. Trimming took off 5 bases at V and 8 bases at J, with 13 bases between the two ends. From germline, CDR1 is MNHEY and CDR2 SVGAGI. The CDR3 is 14 residues long. Use of 60 Vbeta and 13 Jbeta primers characterized the PCR. In the source study's methods: Roughly 11 million shared chains were among 65 million to 85 million unique TCR beta chains counted in a later analysis. Profiled with immunoSEQ multiplex PCR; TCRdb holds only in-frame clones, not every one. D and trimming were read from the DNA, whereas the V and J calls and clone size are those reported in that table. Found here are 200,000 to 300,000 clones, around four fifths of them singletons; the top ten hold roughly 2%. Concerning this clone itself: Its antigen is currently unknown.

Study results and limitations: A few chains tied to CMV proved CMV antigen-specific in vitro.

The sequenced sample was PBMCs. The rearrangement links TRBV6-5 to TRBJ1-6; D is perhaps TRBD1 (6 bases). The origin of this receptor is a middle-aged woman in good health and CMV-seropositive. The CDR3 here is CASSRRGTDSPLHF. CDR3 in DNA: TGTGCCAGCAGTCGCAGGGGAACCGATTCACCCCTCCACTTT.